This T cell receptor (beta chain) stems from a study of T cells in narcolepsy. Study-wide context: Patients with NT1 or NT2 and healthy control donors were enrolled. The study, taken as a whole, reports: Blood of same and different patients, but not healthy controls, reportedly held recurring autoreactive clonotypes. HCRT-specific and TRIB2-specific autoreactive clonotypes appeared among same-patient CSF and blood CD4+ clonotypes.

Germline CDR1 GTSNPN, CDR2 SVGIG (reference sequence). With 2 bases removed from V and 7 bases from J, the gap between germline ends came to 15 bases. CDR3 length: 13 amino acids. On this clone: Antigen specificity is unknown.

Repertoires were generated with immunoSEQ multiplex PCR, while TCRdb's copy carries only in-frame clones and drops some. This sample has fewer than 40,000 clones; about 76% occur once, and the top ten carry approximately 1%. This sequence was found in a human donor with narcolepsy. The chain carries TRBV30 and TRBJ2-7, with D possibly TRBD1 on 7 matching bases. The sample was CD45RA- memory CD4+ T cells from PBMCs. CDR3 nucleotide sequence: TGTGCCTGGAGTTGGCAGGGGGGTCGGGAGCAGTACTTC. As protein: CAWSWQGGREQYF.